One sample yielded the 29 T cell receptor beta chains listed below, sequenced in a study of T cells in Graves' hyperthyroidism and ophthalmopathy. Amplified TCR beta CDR3 regions came from RNA transcripts. The TCR CDR3 first-round RT-PCR relied on the HTBI primer set. Each CDR3 protein gets one entry after TCRdb re-called the multiplex PCR reads with MiXCR. The sample lists under 350,000 distinct CDR3 sequences, 15% to 20% occurring once. Sequencing input: blood. The receptors come from a woman aged 50 to 60 with Graves' hyperthyroidism.

This clonotype was observed a few times. This chain links TRBV11-2 with TRBJ2-1, with 8 nucleotides matching TRBD2. V lost 0 bases, J lost 4 bases, and 5 bases stayed unmatched. This CDR3 spans 16 amino acids. Germline assignment: CDR1 SGHAT and CDR2 FQNNGV. The CDR3 loop is CASSLETGTRYNEQFF. In nucleotides, the CDR3 is TGTGCCAGCAGCTTAGAAACGGGGACTAGATACAATGAGCAGTTCTTC.

For this clonotype: A much larger clone lies one base from this, so it may be a read error. The V gene is TRBV20-1, the J gene TRBJ2-5; D is undetermined. Germline loops: CDR1 DFQATT, CDR2 SNEGSKA (reference sequence). This CDR3 region has 11 residues. CDR3 bases: TGCAGTGCTAGACAGCAAGAGATCCAGTACTTC. Its translation: CSARQQEIQYF.

This clonotype was detected ten times or more. The J gene is TRBJ2-7, the V gene TRBV12-3 or TRBV12-4; D is perhaps TRBD2 (6 bases). V was clipped by 6 bases and J by 6 bases, with 12 bases between them. The CDR3 totals 12 residues. CDR3 residues: CASREGFSEQYV. In DNA, the CDR3 is TGTGCCAGCAGGGAGGGGTTCTCCGAGCAGTACGTC.

A few counts support this clonotype. The rearrangement joins TRBV6-1 to TRBJ2-1; 9 positions agree with TRBD1. V lost 7 bases to trimming and J lost 4 bases; unmatched junction nucleotides: 2. This CDR3 region has 13 residues. Germline CDR1 MNHNS, CDR2 SASEGT. CDR3: CASKGTGYNEQFF. In DNA, the CDR3 is TGTGCCAGCAAGGGGACAGGGTACAATGAGCAGTTCTTC.

Of note for this clonotype: A read error may be the cause here, since a much bigger clone is one base away. The chain recombines TRBV11-1 with TRBJ1-2, with TRBD1 matching 8 bases. There are 15 residues in the CDR3. Germline CDR1 SGHAT, CDR2 FQDESV (reference sequence). The DNA for the CDR3 is TGTGCCAGCAGTTGGAGAGGGACAGGAGTCTATAGCTACACCTTC. Encoded protein: CASSWRGTGVYSYTF.

This clonotype was observed a few times. The genes are TRBV5-1 and TRBJ2-7, with 9 bases lining up with TRBD1. Germline V gene data show CDR1 as SGHRS and CDR2 as YFSETQ. The V gene end was trimmed by 3 bases and the J gene end by 6 bases; junction bases not matched to a gene: 13. This CDR3 region has 16 residues. The CDR3 DNA is TGCGCCAGCAGCTCCGACAGGGGGTCTAAGGACTTCGAGCAGTACTTC. Its translation is CASSSDRGSKDFEQYF. Full variable domain (remainder filled in from reference TRBV5-1 and TRBJ2-7): KAGVTQTPRYLIKTRGQQVTLSCSPISGHRSVSWYQQTPGQGLQFLFEYFSETQRNKGNFPGRFSGRQFSNSRSEMNVSTLELGDSALYLCASSSDRGSKDFEQYFGPGTRLTVT.

The chain joins TRBV13 to TRBJ2-5; D ambiguous. Germline values: CDR1 PRHDT, CDR2 FYEKMQ (reference sequence). This CDR3 comprises 12 residues. Trimming shortened V by 3 bases and J by 5 bases, and 7 bases separated the two germline ends. The chain's CDR3 is CASSFHGETQYF. The CDR3 DNA is TGTGCCAGCAGCTTCCACGGGGAGACCCAGTACTTC.

This clonotype has more than one count but fewer than ten. The CDR3, as DNA: TGCGCCAGCAGCTTTTTACAGAACTACGAGCAGTACTTC. It codes for CASSFLQNYEQYF. V usage is TRBV5-1 and J usage is TRBJ2-7; D call uncertain. This CDR3 comprises 13 residues. Trimming left V 2 bases short and J 3 bases short, with 9 bases between. CDR1 SGHRS and CDR2 YFSETQ come from the germline V gene.

V is TRBV7-9 and J is TRBJ2-1, with 10 nucleotides matching TRBD2. V shed 1 base, J shed 7 bases, and the junction held 7 bases outside the gene matches. Germline-derived CDR1 and CDR2 are SEHNR and FQNEAQ (reference sequence). The CDR3 covers 16 residues. The CDR3 coding sequence is TGTGCCAGCAGCTTAGGGGCAGCGGGAGGGCTGAATGAGCAGTTCTTC. Amino acids: CASSLGAAGGLNEQFF.

The V call is TRBV18, the J call TRBJ2-7; TRBD2 matches 11 bases. Per germline, CDR1 KGHSH and CDR2 LQKENI. Unmatched junction bases numbered 7, after V lost 2 bases and J lost 4 bases. This CDR3 is 16 amino acids long. CDR3 DNA: TGTGCCAGCTCACCAGTAGCGGGGGGGCAGTTGTACGAGCAGTACGTC. Translating gives CASSPVAGGQLYEQYV.

This clonotype was recorded many times. V usage is TRBV20-1 and J usage is TRBJ1-2; no clear D. The ends were cut back, 3 bases at V and 8 bases at J, with 16 bases in the middle. The germline gives CDR1 DFQATT, CDR2 SNEGSKA (reference sequence). The CDR3 spans 13 residues. Here the CDR3 reads CSASTAEGMGYTF. CDR3 coding DNA: TGCAGTGCTAGCACGGCAGAGGGTATGGGCTACACCTTC.

This clonotype was seen only a few times. The CDR3 DNA reads as TGCAGCGTTACTGGGGTGGACAGGGTTGGAGAGACCCAGTACTTC. Translating gives CSVTGVDRVGETQYF. This rearrangement joins TRBV29-1 to TRBJ2-5; 8 positions match TRBD1. Trimming took 5 bases from V and 4 from J; bases not matched to a gene: 12. The CDR3 runs to 15 residues. Germline V gene data show CDR1 as SQVTM and CDR2 as ANQGSEA.

This chain links TRBV5-5 with TRBJ2-7; 9 bases are a match to TRBD1. Germline V gene sequence: CDR1 SGHKS, CDR2 YYEKEE (reference sequence). The CDR3 is made up of 15 amino acids. V dropped 4 bases and J dropped 3; count of bases not matched to a gene: 8. CDR3 residues: CASSPGQGRLYEQYV. In DNA, the CDR3 is TGTGCCAGCAGCCCAGGACAGGGGAGACTCTACGAGCAGTACGTC.

The rearrangement links TRBV7-9 to TRBJ2-3; D gene uncertain. The CDR3 has 13 amino acids. V gave up 5 bases and J gave up 3 bases, with 9 bases separating them. From germline, CDR1 is SEHNR and CDR2 FQNEAQ (reference sequence). CDR3 nucleotides: TGTGCCAGCAGCGCCGGTCATACAGATACGCAGTATTTT. Translating gives CASSAGHTDTQYF.

There are a few counts of this clonotype. The rearrangement joins TRBV18 to TRBJ2-5, with 8 bases identical to TRBD1. The CDR3 length is 14 residues. With 4 bases clipped from V and 5 bases from J, the junction kept 6 bases outside the gene matches. Germline lookup yields CDR1 KGHSH and CDR2 LQKENI. The CDR3 protein is CASSRPGGYETQYF. In DNA form, the CDR3 reads TGTGCCAGCTCACGGCCAGGGGGCTATGAGACCCAGTACTTC.

The chain combines TRBV3-1 with TRBJ2-1, with D perhaps matching TRBD1 or TRBD2 (6 bases each). Germline CDR1 is LGHDT and CDR2 is YNNKEL (reference sequence). There are 15 residues in the CDR3. V was pared by 0 bases and J by 8 bases, with 14 bases between. The CDR3 sequence: CASSQEGSGGDEQFF. CDR3 bases: TGTGCCAGCAGCCAAGAGGGGTCCGGGGGCGATGAGCAGTTCTTC.

This clonotype was seen only a few times. This rearrangement joins TRBV12-3 or TRBV12-4 to TRBJ1-5; TRBD1 aligns across 7 bases. This CDR3 comprises 15 residues. V shed 8 bases, J shed 2 bases, and the junction held 9 bases outside the gene matches. The CDR3 region is CASGSTGAGNQPQHF. The DNA of the CDR3 is TGTGCCAGCGGCTCCACAGGGGCTGGCAATCAGCCCCAGCATTTT.

This chain connects TRBV4-1 to TRBJ2-7, with D unclear. V lost 2 bases and J lost 3, with 5 bases in between. The CDR3 spans 12 residues. Germline assignment: CDR1 MGHRA and CDR2 YSYEKL. The CDR3 loop reads CASSQTNYEQYF. The CDR3 coding sequence is TGCGCCAGCAGCCAAACGAACTACGAGCAGTACTTC.

The chain has TRBV5-6 and TRBJ1-6; perhaps TRBD1 as D (5 bases). CDR3 length equals 12 residues. Trimming pared 1 base from V and 17 bases from J, leaving 13 bases between. Looked up from germline, CDR1 is SGHDT and CDR2 is YYEEEE. This chain's CDR3 is CASSLPGRNFHF. CDR3 bases: TGTGCCAGCAGCTTGCCAGGGCGAAATTTCCACTTT.

V is TRBV10-2 and J is TRBJ1-6; no definite D call. Germline lookup yields CDR1 WSHSY and CDR2 SAAADI. CDR3 length: 13 amino acids. With 10 bases removed from V and 8 bases from J, the gap between germline ends came to 15 bases. CDR3 bases: TGCGCCACCAGATCCTCTACTGATTCACCCCTCCACTTT. It specifies CATRSSTDSPLHF.

V is TRBV29-1 and J is TRBJ1-5; 9 bases map to TRBD1. Germline V gene lookup returns CDR1 SQVTM and CDR2 ANQGSEA. The V gene end was trimmed by 5 bases and the J gene end by 6 bases; junction bases not matched to a gene: 8. This CDR3 has 14 residues. The CDR3 loop is CSVPGQGLGQPQHF. DNA for the CDR3: TGCAGCGTTCCAGGACAGGGGTTGGGTCAGCCCCAGCATTTT.

This sequence joins TRBV20-1 and TRBJ2-7; maybe TRBD1 (6 bases). The CDR3 runs 11 residues. Trimming removed 5 bases from V and 6 bases from J, with 11 bases in between. CDR1 is DFQATT and CDR2 is SNEGSKA in the germline V gene (reference sequence). CDR3 DNA sequence: TGCAGTGCTTCCCCAGGGGTCGAGCAGTACTTC. Encoded protein: CSASPGVEQYF.

The table lists this clonotype with many counts. The CDR3 here is CASSQDESSGRSETQYF. The CDR3, as DNA: TGTGCCAGCAGCCAAGATGAATCTAGCGGGAGGTCGGAGACCCAGTACTTC. V and J are TRBV3-1 and TRBJ2-5; 11 bases map to TRBD2. The CDR3 is 17 residues long. V shed 0 bases and J 5 bases; nucleotides not matched to a gene: 8. The V gene's germline CDR1 is LGHDT and CDR2 YNNKEL (reference sequence).

This clonotype was seen repeatedly, ten times or more. The V and J genes are TRBV7-3 and TRBJ2-7; tentatively, D is TRBD2 (6 bases). Germline assignment: CDR1 SGHTA and CDR2 FQGTGA. Trimming pared 11 bases from V and 3 bases from J, leaving 20 bases between. The CDR3 length is 14 residues. The CDR3 nucleotides are TGTGCCTCATCTAGGGGCGGGAAGGGCTACGAGCAGTACTTC. Translated: CASSRGGKGYEQYF.

The V gene is TRBV6-1, the J gene TRBJ2-7; TRBD2 matches 8 bases. This CDR3 contains 16 residues. In germline, CDR1 is MNHNS, CDR2 SASEGT. V lost 6 bases, J lost 7 bases, and 17 bases stayed unmatched. CDR3 nucleotide sequence: TGTGCCAGCAGCGGGAGGGGGGCCCGAGGTGGGCGGGAGCAGTACTTC. Translation gives CASSGRGARGGREQYF.

This clonotype has a handful of counts. The rearrangement joins TRBV6-1 to TRBJ1-2; 11 bases are shared with TRBD1. The CDR3 contains 15 residues. The V segment lost 9 bases and the J segment 7 bases; nucleotides outside the gene matches: 13. CDR1 and CDR2 from the germline V gene are MNHNS and SASEGT. CDR3 loop: CASTGAGQGAVGYTF. The CDR3 region has the DNA TGTGCCAGTACAGGAGCAGGACAGGGGGCCGTTGGCTACACCTTC.

In this sample, this clonotype turned up a few times. This chain joins TRBV24-1 and TRBJ1-2; possibly TRBD1 for D (6 bases). In germline, CDR1 is KGHDR, CDR2 SFDVKD. This CDR3 contains 16 residues. Trimming took 2 bases from V and 7 from J, leaving 19 bases between them. The CDR3, as DNA: TGTGCCACCAGTGATTCCTCGGGAGGGGGGGCAGCTGGCTACACCTTC. As protein: CATSDSSGGGAAGYTF.

This clonotype was observed a few times. V usage is TRBV3-1 and J usage is TRBJ2-3, with 10 bases identical to TRBD2. The length of the CDR3 is 14 residues. Germline V CDR1 and CDR2: LGHDT, YNNKEL (reference sequence). The ends lost 4 bases at V and 4 bases at J; junction bases unmatched: 2. This CDR3 reads CASSLTSGPDTQYF. Written as DNA, the CDR3 is TGTGCCAGCAGCCTGACTAGCGGGCCAGATACGCAGTATTTT.

This clonotype was picked up a small number of times. The chain has TRBV4-2 and TRBJ2-5; D is possibly TRBD1 (5 bases). The CDR3 spans 14 residues. V dropped 1 base and J dropped 1 base, with 7 bases sitting between them. Germline V gene lookup returns CDR1 LGHNA and CDR2 YNFKEQ. CDR3 sequence reads: CASSQGGFQETQYF. DNA of the CDR3: TGTGCCAGCAGCCAAGGGGGCTTCCAAGAGACCCAGTACTTC.